These 24 T cell receptor beta chains originate from one sample sequenced in a study of T cells in Graves' hyperthyroidism and ophthalmopathy (dated by TCRdb to the late 2010s). The library was generated by multiplex PCR. The data were produced on an Illumina HiSeq 2000. Amplification of TCR beta CDR3 regions was carried out from RNA transcripts. The TCR CDR3 was subjected to a first round of RT-PCR using the HTBI primer set and the Qiagen OneStep RT-PCR kit. TCRdb took the public reads, trimmed them with fastp at Q25, ran MiXCR for clone calling and kept in-frame beta chains. Identical CDR3 proteins give one entry, which carries the most common genes and DNA. The sample contains a few hundred thousand distinct CDR3 sequences, under 25% of them found a single time. Approximately 25% of the sample rests with the top ten. The specimen sequenced was blood. These receptors all come from a man younger than 35 with Graves' hyperthyroidism.

This clonotype was counted ten times or more. The genes are TRBV30 and TRBJ1-5, with 9 bases matching TRBD1. This CDR3 comprises 15 residues. Trimming removed 2 bases from V and 7 bases from J; junction bases left unmatched: 9. Germline assignment: CDR1 GTSNPN and CDR2 SVGIG (reference sequence). The CDR3 reads CAWSITGGDGQPQHF. The CDR3 bases are TGTGCCTGGAGTATCACAGGGGGCGATGGGCAGCCCCAGCATTTT.

The CDR3 bases are TGCGCCAGCAGCTCGGCGGGACTCTTTGCCTACGAGCAGTACTTC. Its protein is CASSSAGLFAYEQYF. The chain joins TRBV5-1 to TRBJ2-7, with TRBD2 as a possible D gene (6 bases). Trimming cost V 3 bases and J 2 bases, with 15 bases left between them. The CDR3 has 15 residues. Germline V gene data show CDR1 as SGHRS and CDR2 as YFSETQ.

This clonotype has at least ten counts. The chain combines TRBV2 with TRBJ1-2, with D unclear. This CDR3 comprises 14 residues. Germline CDR1 SNHLY, CDR2 FYNNEI. Trimming took 2 bases from V and 7 from J, leaving 14 bases between them. The CDR3 region is CASSERRSYGGYTF. CDR3 coding DNA: TGTGCCAGCAGTGAACGACGGAGCTATGGTGGCTACACCTTC.

To note about this clonotype: A single base separates this from a much larger clone, so it may be a read error. It is likely a read error, because the conserved phenylalanine at the end of the CDR3 is missing. V usage is TRBV12-3 or TRBV12-4 and J usage is TRBJ2-7, with D perhaps TRBD2 (5 bases). CDR3 length equals 10 residues. V gave up 6 bases and J gave up 6 bases, with 6 bases separating them. In DNA, the CDR3 is TGTGCCAGCAGAGGGAGCGAGCAGTACTTA. Amino acids: CASRGSEQYL.

There are many counts of this clonotype. The V and J genes are TRBV4-1 and TRBJ1-2; 8 nucleotides line up with TRBD1. Looked up from germline, CDR1 is MGHRA and CDR2 is YSYEKL. This CDR3 spans 14 amino acids. With V trimmed by 4 bases and J by 4 bases, 5 bases remained unmatched. In nucleotides, the CDR3 is TGCGCCAGCAGCCCAGGGGGCAGTGTCTATGGCTACACCTTC. The encoded protein is CASSPGGSVYGYTF.

As regards this clonotype: Since a much larger clone is just one base distant, this may be a read error. The V call is TRBV12-3 or TRBV12-4, the J call TRBJ2-7; D is undetermined. This CDR3 is 12 amino acids long. CDR3 bases: TGTGCCTGCAGTTTGGTGCCCTACGAGCAGTACTTC. Residues: CACSLVPYEQYF.

Remarks on this clonotype: It may be a read error: a sequence one base away is much more abundant. In this CDR3 the conserved last residue, phenylalanine or tryptophan, is missing, so a read error is likely. In DNA, the CDR3 is TGTGCCAGCAGCCTTTATTACGCTGAAGCTTTCCTT. This sequence encodes CASSLYYAEAFL. This chain connects TRBV14 to TRBJ1-1, with D uncertain. CDR1 SGHDN and CDR2 FVKESK come from the germline V gene. The CDR3 consists of 12 residues. V dropped 4 bases and J dropped 6 bases, with 9 bases sitting between them.

This clonotype was seen at least ten times. The chain has TRBV6-5 and TRBJ2-7; a weak D match, TRBD1 (5 bases). The CDR3 totals 14 residues. Germline V gene data show CDR1 as MNHEY and CDR2 as SVGAGI. V was clipped by 3 bases and J by 0 bases, with 9 bases between them. CDR3 sequence: CASSYRGYSYEQYF. DNA for the CDR3: TGTGCCAGCAGTTATAGGGGTTACTCCTACGAGCAGTACTTC.

This clonotype showed up just a few times. J is TRBJ2-7 and V is TRBV15, with TRBD1 matching 12 bases. Germline CDR1 reads LNHNV; CDR2 reads YYDKDF (reference sequence). There are 14 residues in the CDR3. With V trimmed by 7 bases and J by 4 bases, 5 bases remained unmatched. Here the CDR3 DNA reads TGTGCCACCAAGGTGGGACAGGGGGCTTACGAGCAGTACTTC. Protein product: CATKVGQGAYEQYF.

This sequence joins TRBV5-1 and TRBJ1-2; TRBD1 agrees at 11 bases. The CDR3 has 17 residues. J gave up 1 base and V 4 bases, and 9 bases lay outside the gene matches. Germline CDR1 is SGHRS and CDR2 is YFSETQ. CDR3 sequence: CASSLSGTGGYNYGYTF. The CDR3 bases are TGCGCCAGCAGCCTATCCGGGACAGGGGGTTATAACTATGGCTACACCTTC.

The chain is built from TRBV7-8 and TRBJ1-1; 7 bases fit TRBD1. The germline gives CDR1 SGHVS, CDR2 FQNEAQ. Trimming at V came to 1 base and at J to 12 bases, leaving 11 bases not matched to a gene. CDR3 length equals 14 residues. Written as DNA, the CDR3 is TGTGCCAGCAGCTTAGGAGGGGACAGTTTTTTGACTTTCTTT. Translated, it gives CASSLGGDSFLTFF.

This clonotype was detected ten times or more. The J gene is TRBJ1-1, the V gene TRBV15; D not certain. From germline, CDR1 is LNHNV and CDR2 YYDKDF (reference sequence). Trimming took 6 bases from V and 5 from J, leaving 13 bases between them. The CDR3 consists of 13 residues. This CDR3 reads CATSLYSGTEAFF. The CDR3 nucleotides are TGTGCCACCAGTCTCTATTCCGGGACTGAAGCTTTCTTT.

This clonotype has only one observation. One junction end does not reproduce the germline sequence, and a read error may be involved. The J gene is TRBJ2-2, the V gene TRBV7-3; D may match TRBD1 or TRBD2 (5 bases each). In germline, CDR1 is SGHTA, CDR2 FQGTGA. CDR3 size: 16 residues. The CDR3 sequence is CASSLTALRGTGELLF. The CDR3 DNA reads TGTGCCAGCAGCTTAACTGCACTTAGGGGTACCGGGGAGCTGTTGTTT.

The sample holds one count of this clonotype. The gene calls are TRBV12-3 or TRBV12-4 and TRBJ2-2, with no clear D. Trimming removed 3 bases from V and 6 bases from J, with 11 bases in between. This CDR3 spans 14 amino acids. The CDR3 loop is CASSFVRLAGELFF. As DNA, the CDR3 is TGTGCCAGCAGTTTCGTTCGCCTCGCCGGGGAGCTGTTTTTT.

This clonotype came up many times. The chain uses TRBV9 and TRBJ1-1; D is uncertain. V lost 0 bases and J 0 bases, leaving 9 bases between the germline ends. CDR1 and CDR2 from the germline V gene are SGDLS and YYNGEE. The CDR3 has 15 amino acids. The CDR3 coding sequence is TGTGCCAGCAGCGTAGGGCCGACGATGAACACTGAAGCTTTCTTT. Protein sequence: CASSVGPTMNTEAFF.

This clonotype was detected ten times or more. The V and J genes are TRBV4-1 and TRBJ2-7, with 7 positions matching TRBD2. This CDR3 comprises 14 residues. V gave up 4 bases and J gave up 1 base; unmatched junction bases: 4. The germline CDR1 and CDR2 sequences are MGHRA and YSYEKL. CDR3: CASSPGRASYEQYF. The CDR3 bases are TGCGCCAGCAGCCCAGGGAGGGCATCCTACGAGCAGTACTTC.

This clonotype was observed many times. This chain joins TRBV29-1 and TRBJ1-2; D is perhaps TRBD1 (6 bases). Trimming pared 7 bases from V and 0 bases from J, leaving 18 bases between. Germline lookup yields CDR1 SQVTM and CDR2 ANQGSEA. The CDR3 is 15 residues long. Written as DNA, the CDR3 is TGCAGCGCGACGCGGGGGCGCGGGGCTAACTATGGCTACACCTTC. Protein product: CSATRGRGANYGYTF.

This clonotype showed up many times. The chain joins TRBV11-3 to TRBJ2-5, with D possibly being TRBD1 (5 bases). Trimming pared 4 bases from V and 3 bases from J, leaving 12 bases between. This CDR3 is 14 amino acids long. Germline CDR1 SGHNT, CDR2 YENEEA. CDR3 coding DNA: TGTGCCAGCAGCTCTGGAGACAGAGAAGAGACCCAGTACTTC. This encodes CASSSGDREETQYF.

A note on this clonotype: A read error may produce the germline difference seen at one junction end. The chain carries TRBV27 and TRBJ2-7; TRBD1 aligns across 8 bases. Germline CDR1 and CDR2: MNHEY and SMNVEV (reference sequence). The CDR3 is 14 amino acids. The CDR3 loop reads CASGLLDRVHEQYF. CDR3 DNA sequence: TGTGCCAGCGGTTTGCTGGACAGGGTCCACGAGCAGTACTTC.

The chain combines TRBV6-1 with TRBJ2-7; D might be TRBD1 (6 bases). Germline CDR1 is MNHNS and CDR2 is SASEGT. The CDR3 is 14 residues long. Trimming shortened V by 6 bases and J by 2 bases, and 14 bases separated the two germline ends. The CDR3 loop is CASSIWRTAYEQYF. CDR3 coding DNA: TGTGCCAGCAGCATATGGAGGACAGCCTACGAGCAGTACTTC.

This clonotype occurred many times. The chain uses TRBV6-1 and TRBJ2-3; TRBD2 is a possible D gene (6 bases). Trimming left V 8 bases short and J 1 base short, with 13 bases between. Germline values: CDR1 MNHNS, CDR2 SASEGT. The CDR3 spans 14 residues. This CDR3 reads CASRGGVGTDTQYF. CDR3 coding DNA: TGTGCCAGCCGTGGAGGGGTCGGCACAGATACGCAGTATTTT.

The CDR3 DNA is TGTGCCAGCAGTTACCCAGGAGGAACCGGGGAGCTGTTTTTT. It yields the protein CASSYPGGTGELFF. V usage is TRBV12-3 or TRBV12-4 and J usage is TRBJ2-2; D perhaps matches TRBD2 (5 bases). Trimming left V 4 bases short and J 5 bases short, with 11 bases between. The CDR3 extends over 14 amino acids.

This clonotype appeared many times. V usage is TRBV11-2 and J usage is TRBJ2-2, with D perhaps matching TRBD1 (6 bases). This CDR3 spans 14 amino acids. Trimming took off 5 bases at V and 2 bases at J, with 9 bases between the two ends. Germline CDR1 reads SGHAT; CDR2 reads FQNNGV. In DNA, the CDR3 is TGTGCCAGCAGCCGCAGGGGTAACACCGGGGAGCTGTTTTTT. It yields the protein CASSRRGNTGELFF.

Concerning this clonotype itself: It may be a read error: a sequence one base away is much more abundant. This chain connects TRBV30 to TRBJ1-2, with 8 bases fitting TRBD1. The CDR3 loop spans 14 amino acids. In germline, CDR1 is GTSNPN, CDR2 SVGIG (reference sequence). The CDR3 sequence: CAWRDRASIVSYSF. For the CDR3, the DNA is TGTGCCTGGAGGGACAGGGCCTCCATCGTGAGCTACAGCTTC.